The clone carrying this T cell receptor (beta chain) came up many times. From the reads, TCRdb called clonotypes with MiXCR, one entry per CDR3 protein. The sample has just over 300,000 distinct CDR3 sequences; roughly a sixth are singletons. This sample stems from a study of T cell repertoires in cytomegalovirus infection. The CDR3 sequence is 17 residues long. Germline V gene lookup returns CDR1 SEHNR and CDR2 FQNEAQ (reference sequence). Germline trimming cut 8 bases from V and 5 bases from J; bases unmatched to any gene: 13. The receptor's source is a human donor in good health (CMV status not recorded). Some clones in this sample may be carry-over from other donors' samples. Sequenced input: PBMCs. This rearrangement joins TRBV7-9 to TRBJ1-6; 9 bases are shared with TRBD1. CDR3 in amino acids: CASRLGQGKGNNSPLHF. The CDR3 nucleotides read TGTGCCAGCCGCCTTGGACAGGGGAAGGGGAATAATTCACCCCTCCACTTT. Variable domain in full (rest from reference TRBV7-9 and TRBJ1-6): DTGVSQNPRHKITKRGQNVTFRCDPISEHNRLYWYRQTLGQGPEFLTYFQNEAQLEKSRLLSDRFSAERPKGSFSTLEIQRTEQGDSAMYLCASRLGQGKGNNSPLHFGNGTRLTVT.